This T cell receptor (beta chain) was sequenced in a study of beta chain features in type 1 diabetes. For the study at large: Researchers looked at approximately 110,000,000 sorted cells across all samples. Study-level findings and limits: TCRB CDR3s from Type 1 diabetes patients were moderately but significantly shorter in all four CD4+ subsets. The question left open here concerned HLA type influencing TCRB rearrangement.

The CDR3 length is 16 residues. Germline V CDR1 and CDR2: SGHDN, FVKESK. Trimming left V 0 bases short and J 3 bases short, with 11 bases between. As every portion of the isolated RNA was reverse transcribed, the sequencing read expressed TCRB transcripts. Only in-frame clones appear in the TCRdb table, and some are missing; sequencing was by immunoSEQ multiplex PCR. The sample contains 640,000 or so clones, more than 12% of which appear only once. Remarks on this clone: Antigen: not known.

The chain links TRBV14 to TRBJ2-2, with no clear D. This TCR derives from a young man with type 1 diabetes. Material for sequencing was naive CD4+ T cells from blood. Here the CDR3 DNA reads TGTGCCAGCAGCCAAGATTGGCGGTTTGACACCGGGGAGCTGTTTTTT. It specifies CASSQDWRFDTGELFF.